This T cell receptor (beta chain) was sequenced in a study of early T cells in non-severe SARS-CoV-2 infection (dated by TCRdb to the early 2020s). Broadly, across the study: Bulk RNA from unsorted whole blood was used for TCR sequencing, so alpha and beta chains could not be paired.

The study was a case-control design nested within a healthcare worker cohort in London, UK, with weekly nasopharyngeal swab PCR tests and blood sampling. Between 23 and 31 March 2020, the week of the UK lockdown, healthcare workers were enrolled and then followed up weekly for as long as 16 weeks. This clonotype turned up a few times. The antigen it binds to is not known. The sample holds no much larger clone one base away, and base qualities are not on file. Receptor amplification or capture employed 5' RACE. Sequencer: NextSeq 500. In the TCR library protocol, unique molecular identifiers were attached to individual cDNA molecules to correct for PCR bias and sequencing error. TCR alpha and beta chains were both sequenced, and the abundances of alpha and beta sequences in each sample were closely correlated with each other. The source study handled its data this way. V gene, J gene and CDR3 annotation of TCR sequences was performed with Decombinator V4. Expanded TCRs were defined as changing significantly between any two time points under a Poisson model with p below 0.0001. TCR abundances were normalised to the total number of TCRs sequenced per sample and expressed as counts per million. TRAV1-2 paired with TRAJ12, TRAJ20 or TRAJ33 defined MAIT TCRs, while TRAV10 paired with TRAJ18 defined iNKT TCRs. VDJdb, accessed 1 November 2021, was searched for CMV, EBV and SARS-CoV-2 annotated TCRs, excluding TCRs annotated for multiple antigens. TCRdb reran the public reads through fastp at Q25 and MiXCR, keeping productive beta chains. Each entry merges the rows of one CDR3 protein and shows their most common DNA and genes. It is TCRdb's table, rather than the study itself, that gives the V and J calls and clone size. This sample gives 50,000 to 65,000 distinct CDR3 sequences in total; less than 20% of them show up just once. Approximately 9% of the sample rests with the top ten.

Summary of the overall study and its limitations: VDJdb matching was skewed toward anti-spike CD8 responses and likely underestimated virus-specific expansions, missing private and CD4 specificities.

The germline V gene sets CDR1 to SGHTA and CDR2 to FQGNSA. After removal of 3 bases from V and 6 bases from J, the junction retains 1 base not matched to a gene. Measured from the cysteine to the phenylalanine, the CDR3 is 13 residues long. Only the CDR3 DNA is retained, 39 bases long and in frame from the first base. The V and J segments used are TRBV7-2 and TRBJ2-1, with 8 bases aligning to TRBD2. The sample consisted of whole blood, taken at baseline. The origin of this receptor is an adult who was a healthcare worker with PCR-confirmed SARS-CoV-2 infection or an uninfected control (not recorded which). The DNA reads TGTGCCAGCAGCTTTGGACTAGCCAATGAGCAGTTCTTC. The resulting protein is CASSFGLANEQFF.